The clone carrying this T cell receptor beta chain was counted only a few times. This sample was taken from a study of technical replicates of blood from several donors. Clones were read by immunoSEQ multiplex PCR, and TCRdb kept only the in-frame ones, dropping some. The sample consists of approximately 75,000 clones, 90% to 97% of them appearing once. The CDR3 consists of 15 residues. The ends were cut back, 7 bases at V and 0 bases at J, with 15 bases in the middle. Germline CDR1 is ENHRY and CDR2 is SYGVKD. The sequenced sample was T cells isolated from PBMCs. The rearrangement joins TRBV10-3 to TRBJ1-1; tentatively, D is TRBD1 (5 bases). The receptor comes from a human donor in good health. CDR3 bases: TGTGCCATCAAGAGTGAACAGGCCTTGAACACTGAAGCTTTCTTT. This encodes CAIKSEQALNTEAFF.